Below are 19 T cell receptor beta chains sequenced from a single sample in a study of T cell repertoires in cytomegalovirus infection. TCRdb re-derived calls from the reads in MiXCR, one entry per CDR3 protein. The sample lists hundreds of thousands of distinct CDR3 sequences, approximately 24% occurring once. Sequenced sample: CD8+ T cells from PBMCs. The receptors derive from a human donor in good health (CMV status not recorded). Some clones in this sample may be carry-over from other donors' samples.

The V and J genes are TRBV20-1 and TRBJ2-1; 11 bases align to TRBD2. Germline CDR1 is DFQATT and CDR2 is SNEGSKA (reference sequence). CDR3 length: 15 residues. J lost 4 bases, V lost 0 bases, and 2 bases had no gene match. The CDR3 coding sequence is TGCAGTGCTAGAGAACTAGCGGGGGCTTACAATGAGCAGTTCTTC. This translates into CSARELAGAYNEQFF.

The rearrangement joins TRBV5-1 to TRBJ2-3; TRBD2 matches at 15 bases. This CDR3 contains 17 residues. The V and J ends lost 4 bases and 6 bases, in that order; junction bases with no gene match: 9. Germline CDR1 is SGHRS and CDR2 is YFSETQ. The CDR3 nucleotides read TGCGCCAGCAGCGCCGGACTAGCGGGGGGGCAGGCGGATACGCAGTATTTT. It specifies CASSAGLAGGQADTQYF.

The chain uses TRBV4-1 and TRBJ1-1; D not certain. Trimming shortened V by 0 bases and J by 6 bases, and 5 bases separated the two germline ends. The CDR3 has 12 amino acids. Germline assignment: CDR1 MGHRA and CDR2 YSYEKL. This CDR3 reads CASSQDPSEAFF. The DNA of the CDR3 is TGCGCCAGCAGCCAAGATCCATCTGAAGCTTTCTTT.

In regard to this clonotype: Relative to the germline gene, one junction end is altered; a read error may explain this. J is TRBJ1-6 and V is TRBV28; TRBD1 aligns across 8 bases. The CDR3 contains 14 residues. The germline gives CDR1 MDHEN, CDR2 SYDVKM. The CDR3 sequence: CASSLAHKGQGYNF. The CDR3 DNA reads TGTGCCAGCAGTTTAGCCCACAAAGGACAGGGCTATAACTTT.

This clonotype was seen many times. The chain couples TRBV7-2 to TRBJ1-2, with D hard to call. Trimming left V 4 bases short and J 3 bases short, with 12 bases between. The CDR3 contains 14 residues. The germline V gene encodes CDR1 SGHTA and CDR2 FQGNSA. The DNA for the CDR3 is TGTGCCAGCAGCTCGTCTTCCTGGGACTATGGCTACACCTTC. It codes for CASSSSSWDYGYTF. Full variable domain (rest looked up from reference TRBV7-2 and TRBJ1-2): GAGVSQSPSNKVTEKGKDVELRCDPISGHTALYWYRQSLGQGLEFLIYFQGNSAPDKSGLPSDRFSAERTGGSVSTLTIQRTQQEDSAVYLCASSSSSWDYGYTFGSGTRLTVV.

The chain recombines TRBV20-1 with TRBJ2-7; D possibly corresponds to TRBD2 (6 bases). V was pared by 1 base and J by 5 bases, with 12 bases between. The CDR3 is made up of 13 amino acids. Germline V gene sequence: CDR1 DFQATT, CDR2 SNEGSKA (reference sequence). The CDR3 DNA follows: TGCAGTGCTAGAGCCGGCGGGGCCGACGAGCAGTACTTC. Protein: CSARAGGADEQYF.

This clonotype has at least ten counts. The rearrangement joins TRBV19 to TRBJ1-1, with TRBD1 matching over 7 bases. Germline V CDR1 and CDR2: LNHDA, SQIVND (reference sequence). The CDR3 sequence is 17 residues long. The V gene end was trimmed by 7 bases and the J gene end by 0 bases; junction bases not matched to a gene: 14. Written as DNA, the CDR3 is TGTGCCAGTACCAAACTCGGGGCCCAGGGGGTGAACACTGAAGCTTTCTTT. This sequence encodes CASTKLGAQGVNTEAFF.

J is TRBJ2-3 and V is TRBV28; TRBD1 matches 7 bases. The V gene's germline CDR1 is MDHEN and CDR2 SYDVKM. Germline trimming cut 5 bases from V and 0 bases from J; bases unmatched to any gene: 5. The CDR3 has 15 residues. The CDR3 coding sequence is TGTGCCAGCAGTATCGGGACAGCTAGCACAGATACGCAGTATTTT. This sequence encodes CASSIGTASTDTQYF.

The table lists this clonotype with a few counts. The gene calls are TRBV6-5 and TRBJ2-2; TRBD2 matches at 12 bases. The trim removed 6 bases at V and 5 bases at J, leaving 1 base unmatched. This CDR3 spans 14 amino acids. Germline V gene sequence: CDR1 MNHEY, CDR2 SVGAGI. CDR3 coding DNA: TGTGCCAGCAGGACTAGCGGGAGTACCGGGGAGCTGTTTTTT. Protein sequence: CASRTSGSTGELFF.

Of note for this clonotype: One end of the junction does not line up with germline, which may come from a read error. The chain has TRBV28 and TRBJ1-5; D gene unclear. Germline V lookup: CDR1 MDHEN, CDR2 SYDVKM. This CDR3 comprises 16 residues. CDR3 DNA: TGTGCCAGCAGTTTTCCCCACCTTGGATTTCAAGGGCCCAAGCATTTT. Protein: CASSFPHLGFQGPKHF.

This clonotype occurred a few times. The chain carries TRBV6-5 and TRBJ1-6; TRBD1 might be the D (6 bases). CDR1 is MNHEY and CDR2 is SVGAGI in the germline V gene. The CDR3 totals 17 residues. The V end was cut by 0 bases, the J end by 4 bases, with 13 bases between. The CDR3, as DNA: TGTGCCAGCAGTTACTCCCGGACAGAGAATTATAATTCACCCCTCCACTTT. It specifies CASSYSRTENYNSPLHF.

Many counts were recorded for this clonotype. This chain connects TRBV7-9 to TRBJ1-1; D remains ambiguous. CDR3 length: 13 residues. V lost 6 bases and J 1 base, leaving 9 bases between the germline ends. The V gene's germline CDR1 is SEHNR and CDR2 FQNEAQ (reference sequence). CDR3 nucleotides: TGTGCCAGCAGTTTGGTGCAGAACACTGAAGCTTTCTTT. Translation: CASSLVQNTEAFF.

This clonotype has only a few counts. V and J are TRBV6-5 and TRBJ1-1, with D possibly matching TRBD1 (5 bases). Trimming pared 6 bases from V and 1 base from J, leaving 12 bases between. CDR1 is MNHEY and CDR2 is SVGAGI in the germline V gene. CDR3 size: 14 residues. CDR3 coding DNA: TGTGCCAGCAGCTCTACAAGGGGGAACACTGAAGCTTTCTTT. Amino acids: CASSSTRGNTEAFF.

This clonotype was seen more than once but under ten times. The chain carries TRBV24-1 and TRBJ2-6; D is undetermined. This CDR3 is built from 13 residues. V was pared by 9 bases and J by 4 bases, with 9 bases between. From germline, CDR1 is KGHDR and CDR2 SFDVKD. In DNA form, the CDR3 reads TGTGCCACCCGAGATACCGGGGCCAACGTCCTGACTTTC. This translates into CATRDTGANVLTF.

This chain links TRBV7-6 with TRBJ2-7; 7 bases line up with TRBD1. CDR1 SGHVS and CDR2 FNYEAQ come from the germline V gene. The trim removed 5 bases at V and 5 bases at J, leaving 9 bases unmatched. This CDR3 contains 14 residues. CDR3 in DNA: TGTGCCAGCAGCAGCAGACAGGGTAGGAACGAGCAGTACTTC. Residues: CASSSRQGRNEQYF.

This clonotype appeared a few times. The chain couples TRBV19 to TRBJ1-5; D not certain. The CDR3 covers 15 residues. Trimming took 8 bases from V and 0 from J, leaving 14 bases between them. Per germline, CDR1 LNHDA and CDR2 SQIVND (reference sequence). The CDR3 nucleotides are TGTGCCAGTGGGCACGGGCTTTTTAGCAATCAGCCCCAGCATTTT. Its protein is CASGHGLFSNQPQHF. The whole variable domain, remainder taken from reference TRBV19 and TRBJ1-5, is DGGITQSPKYLFRKEGQNVTLSCEQNLNHDAMYWYRQDPGQGLRLIYYSQIVNDFQKGDIAEGYSVSREKKESFPLTVTSAQKNPTAFYLCASGHGLFSNQPQHFGDGTRLSIL.

V gene TRBV7-9 combines with J gene TRBJ1-6; 11 nucleotides line up with TRBD1. The CDR3 runs 16 residues. The V segment lost 5 bases and the J segment 5 bases; nucleotides outside the gene matches: 5. CDR1 and CDR2 (germline): SEHNR, FQNEAQ (reference sequence). The CDR3 sequence is CASSPRDRGNNSPLHF. In DNA form, the CDR3 reads TGTGCCAGCAGCCCCCGGGACAGGGGGAATAATTCACCCCTCCACTTT.

The V gene is TRBV7-9, the J gene TRBJ1-5; the D gene is possibly TRBD1 (6 bases). The V and J ends lost 3 bases and 7 bases respectively, with 13 bases between them. This CDR3 has 14 amino acids. Germline V lookup: CDR1 SEHNR, CDR2 FQNEAQ (reference sequence). The CDR3, as DNA: TGTGCCAGCAGCTTGGCGGGGGCACGGCAGCCCCAGCATTTT. It specifies CASSLAGARQPQHF.

A word on this clonotype: This may stem from a read error, because a much larger clone lies one nucleotide away. This CDR3 reads CASSETENGNSPLHF. The CDR3 DNA reads TGTGCCAGCAGCGAGACAGAAAACGGGAATTCACCCCTCCACTTT. The chain links TRBV7-6 to TRBJ1-6, with D maybe TRBD1 (5 bases). From germline, CDR1 is SGHVS and CDR2 FNYEAQ. V gave up 5 bases and J gave up 7 bases, with 15 bases separating them. CDR3 length: 15 amino acids.